This T cell receptor beta chain was found in a study of CD8 T cells in Susac syndrome. Notes on the study in general: The study acknowledged a relatively small number of individuals in its TCR sequencing and HLA analysis.

Controls were healthy donors chosen to match patients in age and sex. Negative isolation was applied to CD8+ and CD4+ T cells, and FACS enrichment was applied to TEMRA cells. Comment on this clonotype: The target antigen is unknown. At one of its ends the junction is not consistent with the germline gene, which may arise from a read error.

Reverse transcription of roughly 0.5 to 1 ug RNA was performed with random hexamers. An immunoSEQ multiplex PCR amplified TCR beta CDR3 over 54 Vbeta and 13 Jbeta. TCRdb independently ran MiXCR on the immunoSEQ multiplex PCR reads; one entry per CDR3 protein. The data show 160,000 or so distinct CDR3 sequences, 85% to 95% seen once. The germline V gene encodes CDR1 ENHRY and CDR2 SYGVKD. This CDR3 has 14 amino acids. The TCR sequence derives from a human donor in good health. The sequencing sample was made of CD4+ T cells from PBMCs. The rearrangement links TRBV10-3 to TRBJ2-3; 10 nucleotides match TRBD2. The CDR3 region has the DNA TGTGCCCTCAGCGGGGGGGCTCGTTGGGATACGCAGTATTTT. Amino acid sequence: CALSGGARWDTQYF.